Shown below are 2 T cell receptor beta chains from a single sample sequenced in a study of cytomegalovirus exposure and HLA in healthy donors. This PCR relied on a set of 60 Vbeta primers and 13 Jbeta primers. Using immunoSEQ multiplex PCR, the repertoire was profiled, and TCRdb retains in-frame clones only, with some absent. The sample has approximately 110,000 clones, 69% seen once; the top ten hold roughly 5.3%. The sample taken for sequencing was PBMCs. The receptors come from a woman aged 70 to 79 in good health and CMV-seropositive.

The chain employs TRBV7-6 and TRBJ2-5; 11 positions agree with TRBD1. The CDR3 contains 16 residues. Germline CDR1 is SGHVS and CDR2 is FNYEAQ. V was clipped by 0 bases and J by 3 bases; unmatched bases: 3. CDR3 in amino acids: CASSLARTGGKETQYF. The CDR3 DNA is TGTGCCAGCAGCTTAGCGCGGACAGGGGGCAAAGAGACCCAGTACTTC. Full variable domain (missing parts from reference TRBV7-6 and TRBJ2-5): GAGVSQSPRYKVTKRGQDVALRCDPISGHVSLYWYRQALGQGPEFLTYFNYEAQQDKSGLPNDRFSAERPEGSISTLTIQRTEQRDSAMYRCASSLARTGGKETQYFGPGTRLLVL.

About this clone: Other DNA sequences in this specimen translate into the identical CDR3. This chain connects TRBV4-3 to TRBJ2-3; TRBD2 aligns across 12 bases. The CDR3 extends over 17 amino acids. The J segment lost 6 bases and the V segment lost 5 bases, leaving 12 bases of the junction unmatched. CDR1 and CDR2 from the germline V gene are LGHNA and YSLEER. The CDR3 loop reads CASSLSGLAGGGDTQYF. CDR3 nucleotide sequence: TGCGCCAGCAGCTTAAGCGGTCTAGCGGGGGGGGGTGATACGCAGTATTTT.